This T cell receptor (beta chain) is drawn from a study of CD8+CD57+ T cells in acquired aplastic anemia. CDR3 and TCR beta VDJ profiling relied on a genomic DNA template. MiXCR, applied by TCRdb to the reads, yields one record per CDR3 protein. The sample includes around 51,000 distinct CDR3 sequences, 70% to 80% seen only once; the top ten take around 34%. Sequencing was done on a sample of sorted CD4+, CD8+, or CD8+CD57+ T cells (not recorded which) from PBMCs. The TCR sequence derives from a human donor in good health, serving as a control.

In DNA form, the CDR3 reads TGTGCCACCAACCCGGGACAGGGCTCCTACGAGCAGTACTTC. The encoded protein is CATNPGQGSYEQYF. The V gene is TRBV15, the J gene TRBJ2-7, with 9 bases matching TRBD1. The CDR3 runs to 14 residues. Per the germline V gene, CDR1 is LNHNV and CDR2 is YYDKDF (reference sequence). The trim removed 7 bases at V and 0 bases at J, leaving 4 bases unmatched.